This T cell receptor (beta chain) emerged from a study of cytomegalovirus exposure and HLA in healthy donors. Sequenced by immunoSEQ multiplex PCR; TCRdb stores in-frame clones only, minus some. The sample contains some 100,000 clones, roughly nine tenths of which appear only once. General study points: Cytomegalovirus association was assigned to approximately 180 TCR beta chains.

Germline loops: CDR1 SGHDN, CDR2 FVKESK. The CDR3 sequence is 14 residues long. The V gene lost 3 bases and the J gene lost 6 bases, with 13 bases spanning the gap. As for this clone: Its antigen is still unknown.

The sequenced sample consisted of PBMCs. The V gene is TRBV14, the J gene TRBJ2-3; tentative D call: TRBD1 (5 bases). This sequence was found in a man between 18 and 29 years old in good health and CMV-seropositive. The CDR3 DNA reads as TGTGCCAGCAGCCAGGTTCAGGGAAGCGATACGCAGTATTTT. Translation: CASSQVQGSDTQYF.